This TCR beta chain was retrieved from a study of a mutant IDH1 vaccine in newly diagnosed glioma. Study-wide background: Patients under treatment included about 60% males and about 40% females and had a mean age of approximately 40 years. Earlier therapy was either radiotherapy, temozolomide, or both, and most got both.

CDR1 and CDR2 (germline): KGHSH, LQKENI. J was trimmed by 6 bases and V by 3 bases; bases with no gene match: 9. The CDR3 has 16 amino acids. Assay: immunoSEQ multiplex PCR; the TCRdb copy retains only in-frame clones and omits some. The sample lists tens of thousands of clones, about 83% occurring once. The time point denotes: baseline, week 1 (first vaccination visit). Treatment: pre-vaccination baseline after standard-of-care therapy. The astrocytomas were IDH1-mutant, ATRX-negative, and WHO grade 3 or 4. The sequence was collected from a woman aged 40 to 55 with glioma. The rearrangement links TRBV18 to TRBJ2-2; 8 nucleotides line up with TRBD1. Material: PBMCs, obtained from a glioma patient treated with radiotherapy, temozolomide or both. The CDR3 DNA reads as TGTGCCAGCTCACCGCAGGGGGCCCGAACGGCCGGGGAGCTGTTTTTT. It codes for CASSPQGARTAGELFF.